This record looks at one T cell receptor (beta chain) sequence and its context. The target antigen is unknown. The data stem from a study of T cell repertoires in cytomegalovirus infection. TCRdb processed the reads anew with MiXCR; each CDR3 protein has one entry. The repertoire holds some 100,000 distinct CDR3 sequences, about 30% seen once, with roughly three quarters in the top ten. V lost 5 bases and J lost 1; bases outside the gene matches: 7. CDR3 length: 15 residues. The germline gives CDR1 LGHNT, CDR2 FRNRAP. This chain uses TRBV12-5 with TRBJ2-5, with TRBD1 identical over 7 bases. The specimen comprised CD8+ T cells from cultured PBMCs, sampled from culture after CMV antigen stimulation. The sequence was obtained from a human donor in good health (CMV status not recorded). Some clones in this sample may be carry-over from other donors' samples. The CDR3 DNA reads as TGTGCTAGTGGTCGGGATACAGGGGTCCAAGAGACCCAGTACTTC. This codes for CASGRDTGVQETQYF.